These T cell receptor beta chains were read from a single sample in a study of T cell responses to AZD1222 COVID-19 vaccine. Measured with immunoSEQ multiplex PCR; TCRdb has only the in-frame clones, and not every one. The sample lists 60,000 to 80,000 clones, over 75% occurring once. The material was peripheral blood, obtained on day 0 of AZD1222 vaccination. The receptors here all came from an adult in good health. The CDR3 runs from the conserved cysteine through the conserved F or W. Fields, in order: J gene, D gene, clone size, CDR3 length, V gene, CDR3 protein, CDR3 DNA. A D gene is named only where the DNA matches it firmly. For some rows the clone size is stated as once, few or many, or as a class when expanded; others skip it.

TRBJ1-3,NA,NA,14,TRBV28,CASEGRASGNTIYF,TGTGCCAGCGAGGGACGGGCCTCTGGAAACACCATATATTTT
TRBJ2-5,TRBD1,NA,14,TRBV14,CASSLRQGGETQYF,TGTGCCAGCAGCCTCAGACAGGGTGGAGAGACCCAGTACTTC
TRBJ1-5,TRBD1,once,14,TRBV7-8,CASSFNRGDQPLHF,TGTGCCAGCAGCTTCAACAGGGGAGATCAGCCCCTGCATTTT
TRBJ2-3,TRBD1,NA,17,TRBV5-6,CASSPGQGNPWTDTQYF,TGTGCCAGCAGCCCGGGACAGGGGAACCCCTGGACAGATACGCAGTATTTT
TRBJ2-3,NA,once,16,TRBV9,CASSPRGGLRTDTQYF,TGTGCCAGCAGCCCCCGTGGAGGTCTGCGCACAGATACGCAGTATTTT
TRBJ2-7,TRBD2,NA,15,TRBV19,CASIRGGRISYEQYF,TGTGCCAGTATCCGGGGGGGCCGTATCTCCTACGAGCAGTACTTC
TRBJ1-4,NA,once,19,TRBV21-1,CASSKWWTTTDREREKLFF,TGTGCCAGCAGCAAATGGTGGACAACGACCGACAGGGAAAGGGAAAAACTGTTTTTT
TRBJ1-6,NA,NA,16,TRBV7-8,CASSLYERGQLSPLHF,TGTGCCAGCAGCTTATACGAGCGGGGCCAGCTTTCACCCCTCCACTTT
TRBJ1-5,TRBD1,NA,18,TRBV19,CASSNYLTGTDSNQPQHF,TGTGCCAGTAGTAATTACCTTACCGGGACAGATAGCAATCAGCCCCAGCATTTT
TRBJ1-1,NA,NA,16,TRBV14,CASSQLGRTQNTEAFF,TGTGCCAGCAGCCAATTGGGGCGAACCCAGAACACTGAAGCTTTCTTT
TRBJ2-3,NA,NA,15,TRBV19,CASRESRGRTDTQYF,TGTGCCAGTAGGGAGTCGCGGGGGCGCACAGATACGCAGTATTTT
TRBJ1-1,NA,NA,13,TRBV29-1,CSVSFQGNTEAFF,TGCAGCGTTTCTTTCCAGGGGAACACTGAAGCTTTCTTT
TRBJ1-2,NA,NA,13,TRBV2,CASSEGTNYGYTF,TGTGCCAGCAGCGAAGGAACCAACTATGGCTACACCTTC
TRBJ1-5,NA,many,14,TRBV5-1,CASSLALGGEPQHF,TGCGCCAGCAGCTTGGCCTTGGGAGGTGAACCCCAGCATTTT
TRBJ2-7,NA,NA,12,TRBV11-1,CASSPSKLMQYF,TGTGCCAGCAGCCCAAGTAAGCTGATGCAGTACTTC
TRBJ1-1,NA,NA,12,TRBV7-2,CASSPRSTEAFF,TGTGCCAGCAGCCCCCGGAGCACTGAAGCTTTCTTT
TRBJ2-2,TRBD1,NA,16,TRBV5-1,CANPRGQGAVFGELFF,TGCGCCAACCCAAGAGGCCAGGGGGCGGTCTTCGGGGAGCTGTTTTTT
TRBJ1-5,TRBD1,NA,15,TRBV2,CASRRTGNGNQPQHF,TGTGCCAGCAGGAGGACAGGGAACGGCAATCAGCCCCAGCATTTT
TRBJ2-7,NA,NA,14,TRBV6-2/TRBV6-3,CASSYSDSTYEQYF,TGTGCCAGCAGTTACTCCGACAGTACCTACGAGCAGTACTTC
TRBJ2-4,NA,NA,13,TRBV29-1,CSVSEGFGNIQYF,TGCAGCGTTAGTGAGGGGTTCGGAAACATTCAGTACTTC
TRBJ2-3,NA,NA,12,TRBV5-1,CASSLSTDTQYF,TGCGCCAGCAGCCTCAGTACGGATACGCAGTATTTT
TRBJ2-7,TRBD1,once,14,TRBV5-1,CASRTGTGGYEQYF,TGCGCCAGCAGAACCGGGACAGGGGGCTACGAGCAGTACTTC
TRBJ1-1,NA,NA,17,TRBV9,CASSPAGRNFMNTEAFF,TGTGCCAGCAGCCCCGCGGGAAGGAATTTTATGAACACTGAAGCTTTCTTT
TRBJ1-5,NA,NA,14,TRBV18,CASSPLSGNQPQHF,TGTGCCAGCTCACCTCTCTCAGGCAATCAGCCCCAGCATTTT
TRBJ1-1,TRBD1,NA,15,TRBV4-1,CASSLAGQGKAEAFF,TGCGCCAGCAGCTTAGCCGGACAGGGAAAAGCCGAAGCTTTCTTT
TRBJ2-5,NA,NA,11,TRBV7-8,CASSSKETQYF,TGTGCCAGCAGCTCAAAAGAGACCCAGTACTTC
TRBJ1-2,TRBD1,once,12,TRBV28,CASSSGQVGYTF,TGTGCCAGCAGTTCGGGACAGGTCGGCTACACCTTC
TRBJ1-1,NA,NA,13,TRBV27,CASSLGAGFLAFF,TGTGCCAGCAGTTTGGGGGCAGGGTTCTTAGCTTTCTTT
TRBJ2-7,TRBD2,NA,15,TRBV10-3,CAISANSGASYEQYF,TGTGCCATCAGTGCGAATAGCGGGGCATCCTACGAGCAGTACTTC
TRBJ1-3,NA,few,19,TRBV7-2,CASSFIVQRSLISGNTIYF,TGTGCCAGCAGCTTTATAGTACAGAGGTCCTTAATCTCTGGAAACACCATATATTTT
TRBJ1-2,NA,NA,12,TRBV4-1,CASSQDRSGYTF,TGCGCCAGCAGCCAAGATAGAAGTGGCTACACCTTC